This is a list of T cell receptor beta chains from one sample in a study of T cell repertoires in aging, cancer and after chemotherapy. One entry per CDR3 protein, called by TCRdb with MiXCR from the multiplex PCR reads. Found here are 6,000 to 8,000 distinct CDR3 sequences, 21% of them singletons; the top ten hold about 2.4%. The sample taken for sequencing was blood. The source is a human donor with a blood cancer. Both conserved end residues are trimmed from each CDR3. The D gene is left open where the match is weak.

>TRBJ2-7|TRBV4-2|.
ASSQLDGTYEQY
>TRBJ1-4|TRBV4-2|.
ASSQDGQPAEKLF
>TRBJ2-4|TRBV6-5|TRBD2
ASSYSASGRVILAKNIQY
>TRBJ1-2|TRBV5-4|TRBD1
ASSSRDRDTLGYT
>TRBJ2-3|TRBV5-1|.
ASSRRGGGEVTDTQY
>TRBJ1-5|TRBV5-5|.
ASSLFVGNQPQH
>TRBJ2-2|TRBV7-6|.
ANTGELF
>TRBJ2-2|TRBV7-3|TRBD2
ASSRARPAGGHTGELF
>TRBJ1-1|TRBV18|TRBD1
ASSRGQGLNTEAF
>TRBJ2-1|TRBV13|TRBD1
ASSLGTGGLNEQF
>TRBJ1-2|TRBV11-2|.
ASSQGPGYT
>TRBJ2-3|TRBV28|.
ASSLGRESTDTQY
>TRBJ1-1|TRBV20-1|TRBD1
SARRQQGADTEAF
>TRBJ1-2|TRBV24-1|.
ATSDQATRYGYT